Each of the 22 T cell receptor beta chains below was sequenced from the same sample in a study of cytomegalovirus exposure and HLA in healthy donors. Researchers ran the PCR with 60 Vbeta and 13 Jbeta primers. Produced via immunoSEQ multiplex PCR; TCRdb's table is partial and in-frame only. The repertoire consists of approximately 150,000 clones, with about two thirds occurring once and the leading ten covering 3.5% to 5%. The sample taken for sequencing was PBMCs. All receptors derive from a man aged 60-69 years in good health and CMV-seronegative.

The gene calls are TRBV4-3 and TRBJ1-5; D is unresolved. The germline V and J ends were trimmed by 0 bases and 7 bases, with 13 bases remaining between them. This CDR3 comprises 15 residues. Germline lookup yields CDR1 LGHNA and CDR2 YSLEER. CDR3 sequence reads: CASSQDNRGKQPQHF. The CDR3 coding sequence is TGCGCCAGCAGCCAAGATAATAGAGGGAAACAGCCCCAGCATTTT.

This clone came up a few times. The chain couples TRBV30 to TRBJ2-7; TRBD1 agrees at 7 bases. Germline V gives CDR1 GTSNPN, CDR2 SVGIG (reference sequence). V lost 7 bases and J lost 5; bases outside the gene matches: 8. The CDR3 has 12 amino acids. CDR3 nucleotide sequence: TGTGCCTTCCAACAGGGGCGGAACGAGCAGTACTTC. This sequence encodes CAFQQGRNEQYF.

This chain uses TRBV5-1 with TRBJ2-3; tentatively, D is TRBD2 (5 bases). Trimming shortened V by 5 bases and J by 0 bases, and 13 bases separated the two germline ends. Germline assignment: CDR1 SGHRS and CDR2 YFSETQ. CDR3 length equals 15 residues. CDR3 sequence (DNA): TGCGCCAGCAGGGAGGTACTCGGCAGCACAGATACGCAGTATTTT. Translation: CASREVLGSTDTQYF.

The CDR3 spells CASSFLAAVNEKLFF. The CDR3 DNA sequence: TGTGCCAGCAGTTTTCTGGCAGCGGTGAATGAAAAACTGTTTTTT. The chain recombines TRBV28 with TRBJ1-4; D unresolved. The CDR3 is 15 residues long. Per germline, CDR1 MDHEN and CDR2 SYDVKM. The V and J ends lost 3 bases and 5 bases respectively, with 13 bases between them.

The V gene is TRBV2, the J gene TRBJ2-5, with D tentatively TRBD1 (6 bases). The J call is uncertain, as TRBJ2-7 better fits the DNA end. CDR1 is SNHLY, CDR2 FYNNEI, per germline. The length of the CDR3 is 16 residues. The CDR3 sequence is CASRSRRTVAINEQYF. CDR3 nucleotide sequence: TGTGCCAGCAGATCGCGTCGGACAGTCGCAATTAACGAGCAGTACTTC.

The chain is built from TRBV28 and TRBJ2-3; TRBD2 aligns across 7 bases. CDR3 length equals 15 residues. In germline, CDR1 is MDHEN, CDR2 SYDVKM. Germline trimming cut 4 bases from V and 4 bases from J; bases unmatched to any gene: 8. CDR3 sequence reads: CASSSTDAGADTQYF. The DNA for the CDR3 is TGTGCCAGCAGTTCAACCGATGCGGGAGCAGATACGCAGTATTTT.

This chain uses TRBV7-2 with TRBJ1-1; TRBD1 matches at 11 bases. The CDR3 has 13 residues. In germline, CDR1 is SGHTA, CDR2 FQGNSA. V dropped 5 bases and J dropped 6; count of bases not matched to a gene: 2. As DNA, the CDR3 is TGTGCCAGCAGCCAGGGACAGGGGGCTGAAGCTTTCTTT. Its protein is CASSQGQGAEAFF.

The table lists this clone with a count of one. This sequence joins TRBV7-3 and TRBJ2-1; 7 bases are shared with TRBD2. Germline lookup yields CDR1 SGHTA and CDR2 FQGTGA. V lost 5 bases to trimming and J lost 7 bases; unmatched junction nucleotides: 5. This CDR3 has 13 amino acids. DNA of the CDR3: TGTGCCAGCAGCCCACTCGGGGGGAATGAGCAGTTCTTC. Translation gives CASSPLGGNEQFF. Complete variable domain (other parts from reference TRBV7-3 and TRBJ2-1): GAGVSQTPSNKVTEKGKYVELRCDPISGHTALYWYRQSLGQGPEFLIYFQGTGAADDSGLPNDRFFAVRPEGSVSTLKIQRTERGDSAVYLCASSPLGGNEQFFGPGTRLTVL.

This clone turned up a few times. The genes are TRBV29-1 and TRBJ2-7; weak D call: TRBD2 (5 bases). This CDR3 is 15 amino acids long. Trimming shortened V by 7 bases and J by 0 bases, and 19 bases separated the two germline ends. Germline CDR1 is SQVTM and CDR2 is ANQGSEA. The CDR3 sequence: CSGTVSTTSSYEQYF. CDR3 sequence (DNA): TGCAGCGGGACCGTGTCGACCACTAGCTCCTACGAGCAGTACTTC.

This clone came up a few times. The chain has TRBV6-5 and TRBJ2-5, with D perhaps matching TRBD2 (6 bases). The CDR3 is 14 residues long. The ends were cut back, 6 bases at V and 9 bases at J, with 20 bases in the middle. CDR1 MNHEY and CDR2 SVGAGI come from the germline V gene. The CDR3 sequence: CASRARATKRAQYF. The CDR3 coding sequence is TGTGCCAGCAGAGCCAGGGCCACCAAGCGGGCCCAGTACTTC.

The J gene is TRBJ1-1, the V gene TRBV5-8; TRBD1 agrees at 9 bases. J lost 3 bases, V lost 0 bases, and 15 bases had no gene match. The CDR3 totals 19 residues. Germline CDR1 SGHTS, CDR2 YDEGEE. CDR3 protein: CASSLDLLTGGWPDTEAFF. Written as DNA, the CDR3 is TGTGCCAGCAGCTTGGACCTATTAACAGGGGGCTGGCCGGACACTGAAGCTTTCTTT.

The chain employs TRBV28 and TRBJ2-7; 7 bases line up with TRBD2. Germline CDR1 is MDHEN and CDR2 is SYDVKM. The CDR3 runs 13 residues. V shed 5 bases, J shed 11 bases, and the junction held 12 bases outside the gene matches. CDR3 sequence (DNA): TGTGCCAGCAGTAACCCCGCTCGGACTAGTGAGTACTTC. This sequence encodes CASSNPARTSEYF. Complete variable domain (other parts from reference TRBV28 and TRBJ2-7): DVKVTQSSRYLVKRTGEKVFLECVQDMDHENMFWYRQDPGLGLRLIYFSYDVKMKEKGDIPEGYSVSREKKERFSLILESASTNQTSMYLCASSNPARTSEYFGPGTRLTVT.

V is TRBV27 and J is TRBJ2-7; 9 bases map to TRBD1. V dropped 3 bases and J dropped 4; count of bases not matched to a gene: 10. Germline-derived CDR1 and CDR2 are MNHEY and SMNVEV (reference sequence). This CDR3 comprises 16 residues. For the CDR3, the DNA is TGTGCCAGCAGTTTCACTACAACAGGGGGCGCTTACGAGCAGTACTTC. Translating it yields CASSFTTTGGAYEQYF.

The chain links TRBV7-2 to TRBJ2-1; 12 bases line up with TRBD2. The V segment lost 1 base and the J segment 8 bases; nucleotides outside the gene matches: 3. Germline V gene lookup returns CDR1 SGHTA and CDR2 FQGNSA. The CDR3 totals 15 residues. CDR3 DNA: TGTGCCAGCAGCTTAGGACTAGCGGGAGAGTATGAGCAGTTCTTC. It encodes CASSLGLAGEYEQFF.

The genes are TRBV5-8 and TRBJ1-3; D is unclear. V lost 2 bases, J lost 0 bases, and 15 bases lay in between. Germline CDR1 reads SGHTS; CDR2 reads YDEGEE. The CDR3 extends over 17 amino acids. The CDR3 loop reads CASSLIVGVSSGNTIYF. CDR3 nucleotide sequence: TGTGCCAGCAGCTTAATCGTAGGAGTAAGCTCTGGAAACACCATATATTTT.

The gene calls are TRBV15 and TRBJ2-7, with TRBD2 matching over 10 bases. Germline loops: CDR1 LNHNV, CDR2 YYDKDF (reference sequence). The CDR3 has 16 amino acids. With V trimmed by 0 bases and J by 1 base, 3 bases remained unmatched. The CDR3, as DNA: TGTGCCACCAGCAGAGATGGAGCGGGAGGGTCCTACGAGCAGTACTTC. Protein product: CATSRDGAGGSYEQYF.

This sequence joins TRBV9 and TRBJ2-2; 7 positions match TRBD1. V lost 3 bases and J lost 5; bases outside the gene matches: 4. The CDR3 runs to 14 residues. Germline CDR1 and CDR2: SGDLS and YYNGEE. CDR3 sequence: CASSGSQGTGELFF. The CDR3 coding sequence is TGTGCCAGCAGCGGATCACAGGGGACCGGGGAGCTGTTTTTT.

The V call is TRBV19, the J call TRBJ2-5, with 12 bases lining up with TRBD1. The CDR3 runs 16 residues. V lost 8 bases, J lost 5 bases, and 12 bases stayed unmatched. From germline, CDR1 is LNHDA and CDR2 SQIVND (reference sequence). CDR3 loop: CASDSSGTGGSETQYF. Written as DNA, the CDR3 is TGTGCCAGTGATTCTTCCGGGACAGGGGGCAGCGAGACCCAGTACTTC.

The rearrangement uses TRBV11-2 and TRBJ2-5; 9 nucleotides agree with TRBD1. CDR1 is SGHAT, CDR2 FQNNGV, per germline. The CDR3 runs 14 residues. Losses at the gene ends were 5 bases for V and 2 bases for J; bases not matched to a gene: 3. The CDR3: CASSIGTGQETQYF. CDR3 nucleotides: TGTGCCAGCAGCATCGGGACAGGGCAAGAGACCCAGTACTTC.

The chain is built from TRBV5-4 and TRBJ2-1; TRBD2 matches 7 bases. Trimming took 1 base from V and 0 from J; bases not matched to a gene: 7. This CDR3 comprises 17 residues. CDR1 SGHNT and CDR2 YYREEE come from the germline V gene (reference sequence). This CDR3 reads CASSLRPAGPSYNEQFF. The CDR3 DNA sequence: TGTGCCAGCAGCTTGCGACCAGCGGGACCCTCCTACAATGAGCAGTTCTTC.

This chain uses TRBV27 with TRBJ2-7; possible D gene TRBD1, 6 bases. Germline-derived CDR1 and CDR2 are MNHEY and SMNVEV (reference sequence). This CDR3 is built from 12 residues. V lost 3 bases, J lost 6 bases, and 9 bases lay in between. The CDR3 reads CASSLARGEQYF. As DNA, the CDR3 is TGTGCCAGCAGTTTGGCCAGGGGCGAGCAGTACTTC.

The chain links TRBV7-9 to TRBJ2-3; maybe TRBD2 (5 bases). The CDR3 runs to 13 residues. V lost 5 bases to trimming and J lost 5 bases, with 11 bases between them. Germline V lookup: CDR1 SEHNR, CDR2 FQNEAQ (reference sequence). The CDR3 reads CASSPSGLDTQYF. The CDR3 bases are TGTGCCAGCAGCCCAAGCGGCCTAGATACGCAGTATTTT.